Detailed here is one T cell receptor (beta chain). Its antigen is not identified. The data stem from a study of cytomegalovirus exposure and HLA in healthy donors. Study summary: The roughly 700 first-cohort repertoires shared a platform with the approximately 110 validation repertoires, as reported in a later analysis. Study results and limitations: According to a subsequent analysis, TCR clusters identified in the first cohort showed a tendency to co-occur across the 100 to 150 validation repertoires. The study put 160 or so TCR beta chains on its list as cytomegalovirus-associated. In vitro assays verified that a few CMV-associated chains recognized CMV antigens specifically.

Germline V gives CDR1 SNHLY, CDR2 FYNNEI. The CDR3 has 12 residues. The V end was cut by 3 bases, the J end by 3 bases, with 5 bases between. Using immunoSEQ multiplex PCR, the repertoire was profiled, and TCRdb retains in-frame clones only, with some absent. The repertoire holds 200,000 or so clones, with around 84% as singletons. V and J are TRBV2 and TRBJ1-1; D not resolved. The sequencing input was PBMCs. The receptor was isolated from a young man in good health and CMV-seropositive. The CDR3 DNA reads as TGTGCCAGCAGTGAGGCGGACACTGAAGCTTTCTTT. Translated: CASSEADTEAFF.